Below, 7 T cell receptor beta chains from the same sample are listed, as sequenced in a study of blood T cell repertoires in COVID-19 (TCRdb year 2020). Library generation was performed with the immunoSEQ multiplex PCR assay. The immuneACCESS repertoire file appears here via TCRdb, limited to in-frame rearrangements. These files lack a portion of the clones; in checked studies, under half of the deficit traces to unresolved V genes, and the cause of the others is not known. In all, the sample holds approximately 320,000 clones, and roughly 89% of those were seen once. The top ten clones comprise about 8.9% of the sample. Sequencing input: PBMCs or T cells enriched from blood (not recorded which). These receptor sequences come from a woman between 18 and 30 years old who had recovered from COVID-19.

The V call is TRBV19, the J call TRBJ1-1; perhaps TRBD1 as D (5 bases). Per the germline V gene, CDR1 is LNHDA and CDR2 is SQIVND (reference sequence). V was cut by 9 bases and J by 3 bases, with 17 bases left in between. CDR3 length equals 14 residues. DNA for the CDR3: TGTGCCAGCCGATGGGGGGAAGGCGACACTGAAGCTTTCTTT. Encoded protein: CASRWGEGDTEAFF.

The CDR3 region has the DNA TGTGCCAGCAGCTTAGAAGGCGGGACAGCCGTCGAAGCTTTCTTT. This translates into CASSLEGGTAVEAFF. This chain uses TRBV7-3 with TRBJ1-1; TRBD1 matches at 7 bases. V lost 2 bases to trimming and J lost 8 bases; unmatched junction nucleotides: 11. The CDR3 length is 15 residues. CDR1 is SGHTA, CDR2 FQGTGA, per germline. The complete variable domain, with remaining parts taken from reference TRBV7-3 and TRBJ1-1, reads GAGVSQTPSNKVTEKGKYVELRCDPISGHTALYWYRQSLGQGPEFLIYFQGTGAADDSGLPNDRFFAVRPEGSVSTLKIQRTERGDSAVYLCASSLEGGTAVEAFFGQGTRLTVV.

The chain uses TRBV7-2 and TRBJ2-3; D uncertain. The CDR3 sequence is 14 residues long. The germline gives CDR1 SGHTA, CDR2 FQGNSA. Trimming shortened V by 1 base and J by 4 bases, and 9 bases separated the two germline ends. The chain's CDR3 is CASSLVVRADTQYF. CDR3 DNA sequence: TGTGCCAGCAGCTTAGTTGTACGGGCAGATACGCAGTATTTT.

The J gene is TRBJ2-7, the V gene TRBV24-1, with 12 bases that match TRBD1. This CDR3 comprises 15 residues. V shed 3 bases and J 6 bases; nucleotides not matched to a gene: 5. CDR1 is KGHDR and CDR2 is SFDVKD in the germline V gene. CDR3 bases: TGTGCCACCAGTGATCCGGGACAGGGGGCGAGCGAGCAGTACTTC. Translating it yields CATSDPGQGASEQYF.

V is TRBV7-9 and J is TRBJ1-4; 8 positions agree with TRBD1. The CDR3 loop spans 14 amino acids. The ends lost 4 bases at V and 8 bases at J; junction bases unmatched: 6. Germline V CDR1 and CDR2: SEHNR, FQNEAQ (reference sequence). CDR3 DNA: TGTGCCAGCAGCTCTACAGGGGGACGAGAAAAACTGTTTTTT. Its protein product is CASSSTGGREKLFF.

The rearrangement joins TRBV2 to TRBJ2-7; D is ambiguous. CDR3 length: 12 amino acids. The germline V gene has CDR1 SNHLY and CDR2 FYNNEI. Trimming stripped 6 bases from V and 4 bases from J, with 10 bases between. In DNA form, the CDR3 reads TGTGCCAGCAGGGCCGGCGGATACGAGCAGTACTTC. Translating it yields CASRAGGYEQYF.

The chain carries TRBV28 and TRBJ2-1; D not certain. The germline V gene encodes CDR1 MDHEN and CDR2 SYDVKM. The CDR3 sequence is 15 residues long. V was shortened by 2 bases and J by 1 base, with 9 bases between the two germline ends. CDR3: CASSLIADSYNEQFF. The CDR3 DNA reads TGTGCCAGCAGTTTAATTGCAGATTCCTACAATGAGCAGTTCTTC.